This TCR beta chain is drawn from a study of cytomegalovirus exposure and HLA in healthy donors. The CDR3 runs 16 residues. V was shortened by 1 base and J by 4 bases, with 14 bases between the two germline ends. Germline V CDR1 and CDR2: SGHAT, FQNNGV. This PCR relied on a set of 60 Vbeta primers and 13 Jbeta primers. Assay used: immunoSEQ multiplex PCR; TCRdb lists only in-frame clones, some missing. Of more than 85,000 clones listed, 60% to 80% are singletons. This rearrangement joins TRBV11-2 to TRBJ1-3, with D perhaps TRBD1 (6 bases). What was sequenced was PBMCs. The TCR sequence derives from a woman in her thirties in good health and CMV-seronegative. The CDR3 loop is CASSLGDTGRGNTIYF. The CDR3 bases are TGTGCCAGCAGCTTAGGGGACACAGGCCGAGGAAACACCATATATTTT.